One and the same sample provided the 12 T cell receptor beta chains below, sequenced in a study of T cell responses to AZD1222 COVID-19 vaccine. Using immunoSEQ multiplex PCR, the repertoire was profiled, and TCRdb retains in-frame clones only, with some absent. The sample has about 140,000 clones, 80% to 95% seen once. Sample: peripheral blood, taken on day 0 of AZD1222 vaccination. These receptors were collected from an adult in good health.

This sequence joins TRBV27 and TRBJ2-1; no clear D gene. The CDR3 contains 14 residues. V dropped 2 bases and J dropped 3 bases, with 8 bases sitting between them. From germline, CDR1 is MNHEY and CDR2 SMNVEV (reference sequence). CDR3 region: CASSLQLYYNEQFF. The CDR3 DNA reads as TGTGCCAGCAGTTTACAGCTCTACTACAATGAGCAGTTCTTC.

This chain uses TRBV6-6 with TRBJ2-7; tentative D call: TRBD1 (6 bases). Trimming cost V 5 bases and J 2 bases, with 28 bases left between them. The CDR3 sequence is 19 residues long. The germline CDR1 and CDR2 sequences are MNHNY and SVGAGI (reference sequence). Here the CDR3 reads CASSHEKGKQGLRPYEQYF. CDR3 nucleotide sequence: TGTGCCAGCAGTCATGAAAAAGGGAAACAGGGATTACGTCCCTACGAGCAGTACTTC.

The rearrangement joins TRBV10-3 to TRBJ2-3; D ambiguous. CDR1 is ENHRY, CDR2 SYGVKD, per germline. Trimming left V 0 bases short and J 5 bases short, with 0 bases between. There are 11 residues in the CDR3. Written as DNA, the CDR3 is TGTGCCATCAGTGAGTCAGATACGCAGTATTTT. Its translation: CAISESDTQYF.

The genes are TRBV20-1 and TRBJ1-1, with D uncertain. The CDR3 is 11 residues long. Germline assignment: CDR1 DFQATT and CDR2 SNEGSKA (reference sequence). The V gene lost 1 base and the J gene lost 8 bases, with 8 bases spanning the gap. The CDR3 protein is CSARVSEEAFF. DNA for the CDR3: TGCAGTGCTAGAGTATCGGAAGAAGCTTTCTTT.

Here the CDR3 reads CASSYSMYGYTF. The CDR3 DNA reads TGTGCCAGCAGTTACTCGATGTATGGCTACACCTTC. The genes are TRBV6-2 or TRBV6-3 and TRBJ1-2, with unresolved D. The CDR3 covers 12 residues. Germline loops: CDR1 MNHEY, CDR2 SVGEGT. Trimming took 0 bases from V and 5 from J, leaving 4 bases between them.

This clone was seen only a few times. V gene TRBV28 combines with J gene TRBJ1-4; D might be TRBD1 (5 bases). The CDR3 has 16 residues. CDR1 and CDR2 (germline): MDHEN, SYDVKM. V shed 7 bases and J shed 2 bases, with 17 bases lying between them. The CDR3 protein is CASTKLQGTTNEKLFF. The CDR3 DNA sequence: TGTGCCAGCACTAAACTGCAGGGAACGACTAATGAAAAACTGTTTTTT.

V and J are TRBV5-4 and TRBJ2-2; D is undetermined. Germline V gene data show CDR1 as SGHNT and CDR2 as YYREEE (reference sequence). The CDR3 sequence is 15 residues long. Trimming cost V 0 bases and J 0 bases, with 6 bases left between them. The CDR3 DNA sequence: TGTGCCAGCAGCTTGGGACTTCCGAACACCGGGGAGCTGTTTTTT. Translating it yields CASSLGLPNTGELFF.

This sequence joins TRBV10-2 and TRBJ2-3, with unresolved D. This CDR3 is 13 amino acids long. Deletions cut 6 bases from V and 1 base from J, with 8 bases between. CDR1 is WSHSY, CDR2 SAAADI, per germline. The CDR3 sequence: CASRGIGTDTQYF. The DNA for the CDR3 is TGCGCCAGCAGGGGAATCGGCACAGATACGCAGTATTTT.

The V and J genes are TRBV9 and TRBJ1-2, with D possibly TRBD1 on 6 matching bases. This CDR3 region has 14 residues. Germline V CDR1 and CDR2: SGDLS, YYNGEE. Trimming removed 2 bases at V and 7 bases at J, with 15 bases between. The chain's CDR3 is CASSVRGGSGGYTF. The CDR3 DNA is TGTGCCAGCAGCGTCCGAGGGGGTTCGGGTGGCTACACCTTC. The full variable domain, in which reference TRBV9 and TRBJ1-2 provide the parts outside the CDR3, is DSGVTQTPKHLITATGQRVTLRCSPRSGDLSVYWYQQSLDQGLQFLIQYYNGEERAKGNILERFSAQQFPDLHSELNLSSLELGDSALYFCASSVRGGSGGYTFGSGTRLTVV.

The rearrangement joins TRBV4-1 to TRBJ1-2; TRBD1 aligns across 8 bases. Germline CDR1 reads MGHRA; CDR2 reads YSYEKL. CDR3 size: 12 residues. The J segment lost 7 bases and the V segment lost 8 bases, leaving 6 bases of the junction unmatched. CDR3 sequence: CASRGQGGGYTF. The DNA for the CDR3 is TGCGCCAGCCGCGGACAGGGAGGTGGCTACACCTTC.

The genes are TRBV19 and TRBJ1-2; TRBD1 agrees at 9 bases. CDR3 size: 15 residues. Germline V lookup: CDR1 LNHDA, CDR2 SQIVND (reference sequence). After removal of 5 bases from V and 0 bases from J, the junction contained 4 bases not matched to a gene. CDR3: CASSQGQGSNYGYTF. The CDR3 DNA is TGTGCCAGTAGTCAAGGACAGGGGTCTAACTATGGCTACACCTTC.

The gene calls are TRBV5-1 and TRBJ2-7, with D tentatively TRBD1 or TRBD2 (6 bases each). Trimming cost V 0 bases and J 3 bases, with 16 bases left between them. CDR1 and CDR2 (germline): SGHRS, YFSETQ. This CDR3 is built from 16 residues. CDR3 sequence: CASSLAGGTTIYEQYF. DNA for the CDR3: TGCGCCAGCAGCTTGGCCGGCGGGACAACTATCTACGAGCAGTACTTC.